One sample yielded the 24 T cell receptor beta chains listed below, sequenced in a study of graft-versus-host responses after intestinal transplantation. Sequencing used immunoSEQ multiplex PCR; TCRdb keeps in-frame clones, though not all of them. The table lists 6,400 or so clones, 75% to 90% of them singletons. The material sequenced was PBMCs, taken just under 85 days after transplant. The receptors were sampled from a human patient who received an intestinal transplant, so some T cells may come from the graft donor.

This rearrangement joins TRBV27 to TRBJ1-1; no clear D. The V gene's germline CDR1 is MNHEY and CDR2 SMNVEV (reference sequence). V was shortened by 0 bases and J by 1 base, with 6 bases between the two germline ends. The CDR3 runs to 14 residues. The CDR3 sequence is CASSLSVGNTEAFF. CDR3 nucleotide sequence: TGTGCCAGCAGTTTATCTGTGGGGAACACTGAAGCTTTCTTT.

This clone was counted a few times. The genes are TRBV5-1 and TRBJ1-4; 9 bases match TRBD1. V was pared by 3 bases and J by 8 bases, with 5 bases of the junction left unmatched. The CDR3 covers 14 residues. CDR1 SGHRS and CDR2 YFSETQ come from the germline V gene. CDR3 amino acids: CASSSGTGWEKLFF. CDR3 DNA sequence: TGCGCCAGCAGCTCCGGGACAGGGTGGGAAAAACTGTTTTTT.

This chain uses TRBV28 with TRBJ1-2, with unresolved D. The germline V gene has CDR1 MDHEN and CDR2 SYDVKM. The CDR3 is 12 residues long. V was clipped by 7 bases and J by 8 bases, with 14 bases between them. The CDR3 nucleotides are TGTGCCAGCAAGAAGCCAGCGGGAGGCTACACCTTC. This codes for CASKKPAGGYTF.

The CDR3 nucleotides are TGTGCCAGCTCACCAAGGAGCGGGAGCGGGAATGAGCAGTTCTTC. Protein: CASSPRSGSGNEQFF. This chain links TRBV18 with TRBJ2-1, with 8 nucleotides matching TRBD2. V lost 2 bases and J lost 7; bases outside the gene matches: 7. The length of the CDR3 is 15 residues. Germline V gene sequence: CDR1 KGHSH, CDR2 LQKENI.

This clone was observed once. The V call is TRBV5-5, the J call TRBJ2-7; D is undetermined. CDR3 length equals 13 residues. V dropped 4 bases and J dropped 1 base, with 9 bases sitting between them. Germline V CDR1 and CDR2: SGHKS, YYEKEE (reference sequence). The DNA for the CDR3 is TGTGCCAGCAGCCCTGGGTCATCCTACGAGCAGTACGTC. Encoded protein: CASSPGSSYEQYV.

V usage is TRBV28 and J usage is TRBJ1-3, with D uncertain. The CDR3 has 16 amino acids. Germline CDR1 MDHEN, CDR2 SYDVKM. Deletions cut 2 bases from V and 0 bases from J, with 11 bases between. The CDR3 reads CASSLRLRDSGNTIYF. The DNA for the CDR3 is TGTGCCAGCAGTTTACGTCTCCGGGACTCTGGAAACACCATATATTTT.

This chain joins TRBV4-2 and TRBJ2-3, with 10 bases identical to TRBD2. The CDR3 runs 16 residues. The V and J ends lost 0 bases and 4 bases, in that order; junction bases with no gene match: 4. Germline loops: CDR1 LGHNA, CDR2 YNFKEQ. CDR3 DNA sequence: TGTGCCAGCAGCCAAGAATCAGCGGGAGGGCCAGATACGCAGTATTTT. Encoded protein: CASSQESAGGPDTQYF.

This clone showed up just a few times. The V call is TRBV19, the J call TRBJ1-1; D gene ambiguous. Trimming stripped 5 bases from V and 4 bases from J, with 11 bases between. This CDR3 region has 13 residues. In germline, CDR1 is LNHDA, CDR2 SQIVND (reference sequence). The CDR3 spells CASSPSLSTEAFF. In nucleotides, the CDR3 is TGTGCCAGTAGTCCCTCCCTAAGCACTGAAGCTTTCTTT.

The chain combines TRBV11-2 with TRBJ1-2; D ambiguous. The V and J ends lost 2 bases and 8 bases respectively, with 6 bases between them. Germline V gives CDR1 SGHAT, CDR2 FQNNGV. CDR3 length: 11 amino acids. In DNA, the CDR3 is TGTGCCAGCAGCTTAAACGACGGCTACACCTTC. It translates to CASSLNDGYTF. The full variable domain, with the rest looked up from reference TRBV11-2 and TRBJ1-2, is EAGVAQSPRYKIIEKRQSVAFWCNPISGHATLYWYQQILGQGPKLLIQFQNNGVVDDSQLPKDRFSAERLKGVDSTLKIQPAKLEDSAVYLCASSLNDGYTFGSGTRLTVV.

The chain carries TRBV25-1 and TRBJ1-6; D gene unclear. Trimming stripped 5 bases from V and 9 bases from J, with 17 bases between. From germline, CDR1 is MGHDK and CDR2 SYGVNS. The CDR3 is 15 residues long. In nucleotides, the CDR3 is TGTGCCAGCAGTTTACCCGGGGTCCTTCCTTCACCCCTCCACTTT. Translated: CASSLPGVLPSPLHF.

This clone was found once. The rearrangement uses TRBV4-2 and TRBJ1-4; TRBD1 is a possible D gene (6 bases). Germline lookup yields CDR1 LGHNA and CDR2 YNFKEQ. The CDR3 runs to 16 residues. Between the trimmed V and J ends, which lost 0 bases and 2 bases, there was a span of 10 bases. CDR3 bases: TGTGCCAGCAGCCAAGAAGGGGGGCTGACTAATGAAAAACTGTTTTTT. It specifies CASSQEGGLTNEKLFF.

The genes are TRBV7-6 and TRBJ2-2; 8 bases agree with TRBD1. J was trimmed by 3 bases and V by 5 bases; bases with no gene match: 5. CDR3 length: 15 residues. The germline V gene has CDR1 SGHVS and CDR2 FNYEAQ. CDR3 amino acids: CASSSRGLDTGELFF. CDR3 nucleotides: TGTGCCAGCAGCAGCAGGGGGCTTGACACCGGGGAGCTGTTTTTT.

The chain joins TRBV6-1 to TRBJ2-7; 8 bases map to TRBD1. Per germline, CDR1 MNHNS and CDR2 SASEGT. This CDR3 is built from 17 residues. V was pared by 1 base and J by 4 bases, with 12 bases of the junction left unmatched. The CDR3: CASSEDRGQGLFYEQYF. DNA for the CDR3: TGTGCCAGCAGTGAAGATAGAGGACAGGGATTATTTTACGAGCAGTACTTC.

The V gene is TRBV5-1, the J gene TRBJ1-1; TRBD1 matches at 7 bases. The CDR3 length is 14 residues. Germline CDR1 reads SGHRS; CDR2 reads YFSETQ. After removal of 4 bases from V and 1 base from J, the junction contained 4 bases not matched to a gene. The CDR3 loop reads CASSAGTANTEAFF. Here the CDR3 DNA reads TGCGCCAGCAGCGCCGGGACAGCGAACACTGAAGCTTTCTTT.

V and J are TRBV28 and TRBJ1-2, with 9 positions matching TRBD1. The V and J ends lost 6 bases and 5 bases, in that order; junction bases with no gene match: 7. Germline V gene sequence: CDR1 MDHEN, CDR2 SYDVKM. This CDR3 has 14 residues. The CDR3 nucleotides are TGTGCCAGCAGCCCGGGACAGGGCGTTTATGGCTACACCTTC. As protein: CASSPGQGVYGYTF.

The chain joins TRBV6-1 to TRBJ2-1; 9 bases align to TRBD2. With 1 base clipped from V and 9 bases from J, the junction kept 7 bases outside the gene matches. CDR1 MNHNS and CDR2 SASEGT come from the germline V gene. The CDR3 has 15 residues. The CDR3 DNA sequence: TGTGCCAGCAGTGAAGAGAGTAGCGGGGGCAGTGAGCAGTTCTTC. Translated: CASSEESSGGSEQFF.

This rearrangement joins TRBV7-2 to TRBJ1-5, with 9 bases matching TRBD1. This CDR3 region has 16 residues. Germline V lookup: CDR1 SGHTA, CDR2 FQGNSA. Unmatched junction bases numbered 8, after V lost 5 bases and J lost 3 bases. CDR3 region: CASSPAGQGINQPQHF. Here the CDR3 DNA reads TGTGCCAGCAGCCCGGCTGGACAGGGGATCAATCAGCCCCAGCATTTT.

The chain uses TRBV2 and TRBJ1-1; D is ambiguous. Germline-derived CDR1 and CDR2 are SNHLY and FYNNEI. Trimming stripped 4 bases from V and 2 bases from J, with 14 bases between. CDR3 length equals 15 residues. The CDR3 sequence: CASSGLGRANTEAFF. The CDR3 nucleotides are TGTGCCAGCAGTGGATTGGGCCGGGCAAACACTGAAGCTTTCTTT.

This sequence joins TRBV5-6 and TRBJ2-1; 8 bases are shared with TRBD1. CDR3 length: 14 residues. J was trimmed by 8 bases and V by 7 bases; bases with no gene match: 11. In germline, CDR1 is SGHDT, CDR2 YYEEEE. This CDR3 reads CASGPPTGDDEQFF. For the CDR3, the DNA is TGTGCCAGCGGCCCCCCGACAGGGGACGATGAGCAGTTCTTC.

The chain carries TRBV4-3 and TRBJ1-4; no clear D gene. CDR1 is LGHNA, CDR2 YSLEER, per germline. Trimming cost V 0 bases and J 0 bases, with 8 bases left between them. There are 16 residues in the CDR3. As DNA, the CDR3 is TGCGCCAGCAGCCAAGATACGGGTTCAACTAATGAAAAACTGTTTTTT. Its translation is CASSQDTGSTNEKLFF.

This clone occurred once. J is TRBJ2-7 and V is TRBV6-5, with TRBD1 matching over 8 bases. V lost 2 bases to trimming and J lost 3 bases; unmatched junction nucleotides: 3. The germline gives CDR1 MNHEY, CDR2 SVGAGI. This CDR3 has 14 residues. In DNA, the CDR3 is TGTGCCAGCAGTTACGCCGGGACAGGCTACGAGCAGTACGTC. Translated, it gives CASSYAGTGYEQYV.

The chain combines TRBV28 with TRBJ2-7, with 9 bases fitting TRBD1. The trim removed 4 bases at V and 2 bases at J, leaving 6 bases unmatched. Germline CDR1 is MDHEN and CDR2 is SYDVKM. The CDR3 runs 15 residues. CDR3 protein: CASSWGQGVTYEQYF. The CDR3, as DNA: TGTGCCAGCAGTTGGGGACAGGGAGTCACCTACGAGCAGTACTTC.

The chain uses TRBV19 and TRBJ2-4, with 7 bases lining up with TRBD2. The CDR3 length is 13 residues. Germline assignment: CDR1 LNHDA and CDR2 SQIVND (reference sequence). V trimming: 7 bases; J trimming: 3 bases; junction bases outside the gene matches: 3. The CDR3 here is CASKREDKNIQYF. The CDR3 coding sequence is TGTGCCAGTAAACGGGAGGACAAAAACATTCAGTACTTC. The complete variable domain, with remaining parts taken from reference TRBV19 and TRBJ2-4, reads DGGITQSPKYLFRKEGQNVTLSCEQNLNHDAMYWYRQDPGQGLRLIYYSQIVNDFQKGDIAEGYSVSREKKESFPLTVTSAQKNPTAFYLCASKREDKNIQYFGAGTRLSVL.

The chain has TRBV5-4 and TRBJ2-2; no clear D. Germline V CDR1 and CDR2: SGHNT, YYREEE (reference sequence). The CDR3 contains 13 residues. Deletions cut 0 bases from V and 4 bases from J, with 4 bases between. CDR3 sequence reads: CASSLDPTGELFF. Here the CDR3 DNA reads TGTGCCAGCAGCTTGGATCCCACCGGGGAGCTGTTTTTT.